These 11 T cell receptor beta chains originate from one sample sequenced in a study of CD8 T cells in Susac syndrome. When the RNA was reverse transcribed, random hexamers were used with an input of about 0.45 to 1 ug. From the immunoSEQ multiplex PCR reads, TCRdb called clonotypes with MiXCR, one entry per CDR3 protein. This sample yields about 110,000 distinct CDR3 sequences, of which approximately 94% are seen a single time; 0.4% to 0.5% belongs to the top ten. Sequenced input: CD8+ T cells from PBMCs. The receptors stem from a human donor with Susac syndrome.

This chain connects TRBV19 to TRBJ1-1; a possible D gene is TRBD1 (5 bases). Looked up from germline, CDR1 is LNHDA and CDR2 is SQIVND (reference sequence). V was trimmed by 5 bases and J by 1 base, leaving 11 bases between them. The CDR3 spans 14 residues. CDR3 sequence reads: CASSFQGTNTEAFF. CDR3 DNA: TGTGCCAGTAGTTTTCAGGGAACGAACACTGAAGCTTTCTTT.

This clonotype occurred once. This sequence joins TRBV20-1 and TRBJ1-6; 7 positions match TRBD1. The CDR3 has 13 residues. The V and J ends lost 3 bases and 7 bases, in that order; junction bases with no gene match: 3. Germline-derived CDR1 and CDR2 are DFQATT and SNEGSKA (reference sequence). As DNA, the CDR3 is TGCAGTGCTAGCCCAGGGGGGAATTCACCCCTCCACTTT. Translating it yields CSASPGGNSPLHF.

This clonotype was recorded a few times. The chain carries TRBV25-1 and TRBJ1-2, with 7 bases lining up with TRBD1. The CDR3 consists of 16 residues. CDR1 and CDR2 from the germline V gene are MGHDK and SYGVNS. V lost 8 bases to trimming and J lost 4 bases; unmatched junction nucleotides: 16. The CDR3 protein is CASQGTATTLPYGYTF. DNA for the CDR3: TGTGCCAGCCAAGGGACAGCGACTACTCTTCCCTATGGCTACACCTTC.

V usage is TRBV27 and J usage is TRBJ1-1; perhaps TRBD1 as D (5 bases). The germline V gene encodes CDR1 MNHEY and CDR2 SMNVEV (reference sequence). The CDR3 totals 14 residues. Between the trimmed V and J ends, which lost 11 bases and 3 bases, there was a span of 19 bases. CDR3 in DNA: TGTGCCTCTAACAGTGGGGTGGGGGACACTGAAGCTTTCTTT. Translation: CASNSGVGDTEAFF.

The CDR3 nucleotides read TGCGCCAGCAGCCAAGGGCCTGCGGGGGCGAGGGGCTACACCTTC. This codes for CASSQGPAGARGYTF. The V and J genes are TRBV4-3 and TRBJ1-2; a possible D gene is TRBD1 (6 bases). Trimming removed 1 base at V and 8 bases at J, with 17 bases between. In germline, CDR1 is LGHNA, CDR2 YSLEER. The CDR3 length is 15 residues.

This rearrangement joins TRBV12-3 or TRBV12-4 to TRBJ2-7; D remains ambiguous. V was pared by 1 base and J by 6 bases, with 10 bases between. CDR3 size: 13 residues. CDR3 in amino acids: CASSLGENGEQYF. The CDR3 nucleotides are TGTGCCAGCAGTTTAGGGGAAAACGGCGAGCAGTACTTC.

Written as DNA, the CDR3 is TGTGCCAGCAGCGCTGGGGGCACCGGGGAGCTGTTTTTT. This gives the protein CASSAGGTGELFF. The V and J genes are TRBV9 and TRBJ2-2; either TRBD1 or TRBD2 may supply D (5 bases each). The CDR3 covers 13 residues. Germline CDR1 and CDR2: SGDLS and YYNGEE. V was clipped by 3 bases and J by 4 bases, with 7 bases between them.

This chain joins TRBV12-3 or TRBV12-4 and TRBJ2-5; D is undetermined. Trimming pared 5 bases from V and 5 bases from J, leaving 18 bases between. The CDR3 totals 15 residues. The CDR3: CASSNGPPQKETQYF. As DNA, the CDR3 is TGTGCCAGCAGTAACGGGCCTCCACAGAAGGAGACCCAGTACTTC.

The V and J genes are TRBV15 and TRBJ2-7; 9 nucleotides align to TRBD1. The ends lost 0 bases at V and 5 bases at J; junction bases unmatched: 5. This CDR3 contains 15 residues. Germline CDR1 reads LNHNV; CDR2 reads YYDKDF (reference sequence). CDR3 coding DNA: TGTGCCACCAGCAGAGATCGGGACAGGGTCCACGAGCAGTACTTC. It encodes CATSRDRDRVHEQYF.

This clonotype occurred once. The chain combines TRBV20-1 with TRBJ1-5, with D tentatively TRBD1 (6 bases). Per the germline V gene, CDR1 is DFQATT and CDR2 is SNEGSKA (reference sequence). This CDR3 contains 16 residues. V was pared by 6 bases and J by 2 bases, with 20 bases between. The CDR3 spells CSAHVGGDWGNQPQHF. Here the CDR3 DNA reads TGCAGTGCCCATGTGGGGGGCGATTGGGGCAATCAGCCCCAGCATTTT.

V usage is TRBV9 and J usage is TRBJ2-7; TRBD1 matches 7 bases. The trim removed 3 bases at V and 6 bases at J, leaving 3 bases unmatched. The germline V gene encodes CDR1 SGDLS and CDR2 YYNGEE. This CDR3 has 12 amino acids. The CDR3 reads CASSATGFEQYF. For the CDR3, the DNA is TGTGCCAGCAGCGCGACAGGGTTCGAGCAGTACTTC.